This TCR beta chain was documented in a study of shared clonotypes between healthy human individuals (TCRdb year 2020). For the study in its entirety: A couple of women and a few men aged 18 to 49 years were included in the cohort. Leukapheresis yielded between about 0.85 and 10 billion PBMCs per donor. For each donor, CD4 naive and CD4 memory were each run on three plates, CD8 naive on two plates, and CD8 memory on one plate. Different laboratories and diverse techniques were used to prepare libraries and sequence TCR repertoires, to increase sequencing depth and limit assay-specific biases. To estimate repertoire size and how much clonotypes are shared between individuals, the study performed deep sequencing of blood TCR repertoires from roughly five healthy adults. Overall results and qualifications from the work: Sampling was restricted to blood, and TCR repertoires in tissue are likely to differ from TCR repertoires in blood. Higher generation probabilities were observed for clonotypes shared by all four sorted-subset donors than for non-shared clonotypes. Pairwise subsampling indicated that sequencing depth was expected to affect the degree of clonotype sharing among donors. Across a few donors, approximately 5% of naive CD4, 3.5% of naive CD8, approximately 2.5% of memory CD4, and roughly 0.41% of memory CD8 clonotypes were shared. Rarefaction of sorted-subset datasets indicated incomplete sequencing despite the large sequencing depth. Because the study included only a small number of donors, the genetic and exposure-history diversity represented was limited. Naive subsets generally had larger estimated clonotype richness than memory subsets did.

TCR CDR3 regions were amplified from genomic DNA by multiplex PCR using the deep immunoSEQ assay. Extracted genomic DNA from each cell subset was spread evenly across all wells of several immunoSEQ 96-well plates, with each plate serving as a replicate. For sorted subsets, 150 to 250 ng of genomic DNA, equivalent to roughly 30,000 T cell genomes, went into each replicate PCR. Purified libraries were quantified with a Qubit 3.0 fluorometer, sized on a Bioanalyzer 2100, and re-quantified with the KAPA Library Quantification kit. Each immunoSEQ 96-well plate was sequenced on its own single-read 150-cycle Illumina NextSeq 550 flow cell. The paper's data handling went like this. The immunoSEQ output contained only junctional sequences without quality scores, so filtering could not match that applied to full-length reads. To assign V/J genes and CDR3, sequences were annotated against IMGT germline references using PyIR, a Python wrapper for IgBLAST v1.9. Reads were removed for weak V/J assignments (E-value above 1e-6), missing CDR3, stop codons, out-of-frame junctions, or ambiguous translated residues. V3J clonotypes were defined as sequences sharing the same inferred V gene, J gene, and CDR3 amino acid sequence. Percentage overlap between repertoires was calculated by dividing the number of shared unique clonotypes by the size of the smaller repertoire. Richness of each repertoire was evaluated using RTK rarefaction, the Chao1 estimator, and Recon v2.1 estimates of unobserved clonotypes. For all TCRbeta clonotypes obtained by the gDNA method from a few donors, generation probabilities were computed with OLGA. Entries here come from immuneACCESS through TCRdb and include only in-frame sequences with V and J called. Some clones fail to appear in such tables; in the studies checked, an unresolved V gene covers under half of the shortfall, and the cause of the remainder is unknown. That table is the source of V, J and clone size, and D and trimming were worked out from the DNA. This sample comprises about 2.5 million clones, about nine tenths of them detected only once. Approximately 0.39% of the sample is in the top ten clones.

Of note for this clone: What this receptor recognizes is not known. No base-level quality is on record; no much larger clone is a single base apart.

The donors were healthy, HIV-negative adults with no recently reported acute infections or vaccinations. Only Caucasian adults living in Nashville, Tennessee, USA were represented among the donors. CD4+ T cells were enriched through magnetic negative selection, after which naive cells were positively selected on CD45RA and the remaining negative fraction served as the memory subset. Blood was obtained by leukapheresis, after which PBMCs were separated by Ficoll-Histopaque density gradient centrifugation and cryopreserved in liquid nitrogen vapor phase. Analytical flow cytometry was used to check the purity and quantity of every magnetically sorted T cell population. Genomic DNA was isolated from each sorted fraction and quantified by UV absorbance on a Nanodrop 2000c. The CDR3 sequence holds 15 residues, the cysteine and phenylalanine included. Only CDR3 DNA remains: 45 bases, in frame from the first base. The germline V gene yields SGHRS for CDR1 and YFSETQ for CDR2. Between the V and J ends, shortened by 4 bases and 1 base respectively, the junction contains 13 bases.

The V and J genes are TRBV5-1 and TRBJ2-3; the D region possibly corresponds to TRBD1 (5 bases align). Sequences were obtained from naive CD4+ T cells from PBMCs. This specimen's cell subset or site label, per the study, means: CD45RA+ positively selected. The TCR sequence derives from a man aged 18 to 30 in good health. Some clones in this sample may be carry-over from other donors' samples. The bases are TGCGCCAGCAGCATTATAGGGGAAGGCACAGATACGCAGTATTTT. The resulting protein is CASSIIGEGTDTQYF.